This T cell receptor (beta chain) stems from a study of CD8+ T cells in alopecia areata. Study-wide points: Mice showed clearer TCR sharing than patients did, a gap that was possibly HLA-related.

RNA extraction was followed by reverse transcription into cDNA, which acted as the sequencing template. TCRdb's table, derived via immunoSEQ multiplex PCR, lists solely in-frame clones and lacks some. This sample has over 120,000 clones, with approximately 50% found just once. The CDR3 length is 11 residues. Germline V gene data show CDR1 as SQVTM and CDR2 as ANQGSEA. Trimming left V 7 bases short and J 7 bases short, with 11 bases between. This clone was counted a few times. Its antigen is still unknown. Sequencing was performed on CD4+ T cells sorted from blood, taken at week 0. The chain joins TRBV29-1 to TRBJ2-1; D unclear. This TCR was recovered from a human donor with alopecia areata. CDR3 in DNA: TGCAGCGGAAAACACGGAAATGAGCAGTTCTTC. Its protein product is CSGKHGNEQFF.